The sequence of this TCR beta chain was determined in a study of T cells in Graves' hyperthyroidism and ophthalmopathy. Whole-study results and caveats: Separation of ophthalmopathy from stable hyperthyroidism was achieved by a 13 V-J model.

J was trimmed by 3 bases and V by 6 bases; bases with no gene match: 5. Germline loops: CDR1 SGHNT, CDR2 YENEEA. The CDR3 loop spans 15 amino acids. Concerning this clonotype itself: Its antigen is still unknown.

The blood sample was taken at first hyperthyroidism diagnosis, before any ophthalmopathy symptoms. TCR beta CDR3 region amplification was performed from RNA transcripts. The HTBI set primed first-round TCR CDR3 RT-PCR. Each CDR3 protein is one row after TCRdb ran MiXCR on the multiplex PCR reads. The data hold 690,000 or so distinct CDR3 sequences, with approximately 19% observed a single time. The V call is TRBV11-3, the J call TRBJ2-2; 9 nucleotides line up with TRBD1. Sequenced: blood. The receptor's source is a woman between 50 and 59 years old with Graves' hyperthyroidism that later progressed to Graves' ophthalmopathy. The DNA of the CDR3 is TGTGCCAGCAGTTCGGGACAGGGTTACACCGGGGAGCTGTTTTTT. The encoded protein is CASSSGQGYTGELFF.